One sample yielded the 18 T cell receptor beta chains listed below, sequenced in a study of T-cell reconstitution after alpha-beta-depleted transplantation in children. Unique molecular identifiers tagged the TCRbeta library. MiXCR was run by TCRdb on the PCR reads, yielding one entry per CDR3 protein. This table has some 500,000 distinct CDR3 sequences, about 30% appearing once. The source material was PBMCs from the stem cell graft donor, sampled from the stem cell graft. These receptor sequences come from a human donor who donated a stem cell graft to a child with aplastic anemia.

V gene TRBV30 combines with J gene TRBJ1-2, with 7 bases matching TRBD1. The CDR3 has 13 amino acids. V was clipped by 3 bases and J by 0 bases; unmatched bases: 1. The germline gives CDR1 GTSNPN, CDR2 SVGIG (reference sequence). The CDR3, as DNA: TGTGCCTGGAGGGGGACAGCTAACTATGGCTACACCTTC. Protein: CAWRGTANYGYTF.

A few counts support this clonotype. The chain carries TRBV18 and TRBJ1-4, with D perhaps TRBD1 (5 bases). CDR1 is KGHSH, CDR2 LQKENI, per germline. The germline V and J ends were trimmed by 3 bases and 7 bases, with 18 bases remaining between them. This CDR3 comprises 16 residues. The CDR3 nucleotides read TGTGCCAGCTCACCCCGCAACCGGGACGGTTTTGAAAAACTGTTTTTT. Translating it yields CASSPRNRDGFEKLFF.

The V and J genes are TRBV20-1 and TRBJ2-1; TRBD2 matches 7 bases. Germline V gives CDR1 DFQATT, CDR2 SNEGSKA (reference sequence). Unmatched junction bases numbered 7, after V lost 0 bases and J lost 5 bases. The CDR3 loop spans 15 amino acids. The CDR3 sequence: CSARDPREKDNEQFF. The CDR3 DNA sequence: TGCAGTGCTAGAGATCCGCGGGAGAAGGACAATGAGCAGTTCTTC.

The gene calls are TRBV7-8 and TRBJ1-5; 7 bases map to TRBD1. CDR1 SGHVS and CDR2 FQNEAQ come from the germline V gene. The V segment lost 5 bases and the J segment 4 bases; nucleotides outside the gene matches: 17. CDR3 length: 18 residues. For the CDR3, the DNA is TGTGCCAGCAGCCCCAGGGCACAGGGGCGTATAGATAATCAGCCCCAGCATTTT. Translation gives CASSPRAQGRIDNQPQHF.

The CDR3 nucleotides read TGCGCCAGCCTGACAGGGGGCTTCGCCGGGGAGCTGTTTTTT. This codes for CASLTGGFAGELFF. The V gene is TRBV5-1, the J gene TRBJ2-2; 10 bases align to TRBD1. Trimming removed 7 bases from V and 6 bases from J; junction bases left unmatched: 6. CDR1 is SGHRS, CDR2 YFSETQ, per germline. The CDR3 sequence is 14 residues long.

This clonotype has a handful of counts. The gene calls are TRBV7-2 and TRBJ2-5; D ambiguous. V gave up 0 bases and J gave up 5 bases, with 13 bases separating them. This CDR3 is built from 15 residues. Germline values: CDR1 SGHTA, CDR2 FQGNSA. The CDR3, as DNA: TGTGCCAGCAGCTTAGCGGGCCCCATTGCGGAGACCCAGTACTTC. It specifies CASSLAGPIAETQYF.

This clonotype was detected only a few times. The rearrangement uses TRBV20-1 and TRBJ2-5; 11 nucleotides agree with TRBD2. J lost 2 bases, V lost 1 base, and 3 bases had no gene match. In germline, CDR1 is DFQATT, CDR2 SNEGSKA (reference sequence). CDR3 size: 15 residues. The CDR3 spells CSARVAGGGQETQYF. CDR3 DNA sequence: TGCAGTGCTAGAGTAGCGGGAGGGGGGCAAGAGACCCAGTACTTC.

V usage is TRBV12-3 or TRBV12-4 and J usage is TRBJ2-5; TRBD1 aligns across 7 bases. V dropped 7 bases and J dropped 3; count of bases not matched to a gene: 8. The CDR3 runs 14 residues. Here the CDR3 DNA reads TGTGCCAGCACCGAGGGGGCCGAGAAAGAGACCCAGTACTTC. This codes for CASTEGAEKETQYF.

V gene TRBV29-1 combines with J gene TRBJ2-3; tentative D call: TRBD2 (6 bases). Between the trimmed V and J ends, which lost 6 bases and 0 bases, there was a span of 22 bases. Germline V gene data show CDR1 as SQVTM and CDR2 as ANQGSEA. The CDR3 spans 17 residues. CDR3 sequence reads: CSVSTGPGGTSTDTQYF. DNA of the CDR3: TGCAGCGTCTCAACAGGCCCCGGCGGGACTAGCACAGATACGCAGTATTTT.

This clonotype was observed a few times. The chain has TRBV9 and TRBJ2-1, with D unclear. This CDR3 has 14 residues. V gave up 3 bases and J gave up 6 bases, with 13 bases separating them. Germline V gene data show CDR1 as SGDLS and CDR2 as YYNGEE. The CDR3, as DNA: TGTGCCAGCAGCGCCCTACCGACTCCCAATGAGCAGTTCTTC. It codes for CASSALPTPNEQFF. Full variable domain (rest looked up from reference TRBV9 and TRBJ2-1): DSGVTQTPKHLITATGQRVTLRCSPRSGDLSVYWYQQSLDQGLQFLIQYYNGEERAKGNILERFSAQQFPDLHSELNLSSLELGDSALYFCASSALPTPNEQFFGPGTRLTVL.

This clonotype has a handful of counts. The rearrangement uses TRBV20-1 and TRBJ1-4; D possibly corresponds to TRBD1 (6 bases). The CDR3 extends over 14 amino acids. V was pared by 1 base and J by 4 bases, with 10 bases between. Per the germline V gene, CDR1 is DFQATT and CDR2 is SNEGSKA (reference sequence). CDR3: CSARGDRNNEKLFF. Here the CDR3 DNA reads TGCAGTGCTAGAGGCGACAGGAATAATGAAAAACTGTTTTTT.

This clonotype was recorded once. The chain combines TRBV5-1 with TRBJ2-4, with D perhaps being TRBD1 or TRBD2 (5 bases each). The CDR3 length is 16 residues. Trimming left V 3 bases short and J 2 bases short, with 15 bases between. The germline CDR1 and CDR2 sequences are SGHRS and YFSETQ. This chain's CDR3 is CASSSREGSTKNIQYF. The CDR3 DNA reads TGCGCCAGCAGCTCCCGCGAGGGGTCGACCAAAAACATTCAGTACTTC.

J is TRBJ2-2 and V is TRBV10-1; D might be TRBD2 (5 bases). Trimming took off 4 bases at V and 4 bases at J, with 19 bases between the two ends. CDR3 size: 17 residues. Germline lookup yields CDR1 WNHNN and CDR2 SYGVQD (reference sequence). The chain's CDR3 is CASSGYRGNGTTGELFF. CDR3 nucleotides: TGCGCCAGCAGTGGGTATAGAGGGAACGGAACCACCGGGGAGCTGTTTTTT.

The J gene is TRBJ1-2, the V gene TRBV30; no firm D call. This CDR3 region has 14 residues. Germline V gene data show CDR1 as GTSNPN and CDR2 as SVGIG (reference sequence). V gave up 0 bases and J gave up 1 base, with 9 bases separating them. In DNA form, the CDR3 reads TGTGCCTGGAGTGTAAAGAGTAATAACTATGGCTACACCTTC. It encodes CAWSVKSNNYGYTF.

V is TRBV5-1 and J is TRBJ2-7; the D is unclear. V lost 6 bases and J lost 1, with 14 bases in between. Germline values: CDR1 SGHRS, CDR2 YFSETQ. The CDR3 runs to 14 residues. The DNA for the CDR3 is TGCGCCAGCACGGCTGATTCCCAGTCCTACGAGCAGTACTTC. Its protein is CASTADSQSYEQYF.

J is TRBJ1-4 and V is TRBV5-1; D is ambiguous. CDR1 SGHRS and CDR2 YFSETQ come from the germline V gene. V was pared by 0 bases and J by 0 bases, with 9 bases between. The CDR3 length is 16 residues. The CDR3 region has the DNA TGCGCCAGCAGCTTGGATTTATCTACAACTAATGAAAAACTGTTTTTT. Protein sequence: CASSLDLSTTNEKLFF.

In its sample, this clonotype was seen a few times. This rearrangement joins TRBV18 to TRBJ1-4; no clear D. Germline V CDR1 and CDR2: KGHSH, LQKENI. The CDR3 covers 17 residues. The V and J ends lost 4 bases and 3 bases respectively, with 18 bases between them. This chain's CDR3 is CASSLHAPSEANEKLFF. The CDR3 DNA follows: TGTGCCAGCTCACTTCACGCCCCGTCCGAGGCTAATGAAAAACTGTTTTTT.

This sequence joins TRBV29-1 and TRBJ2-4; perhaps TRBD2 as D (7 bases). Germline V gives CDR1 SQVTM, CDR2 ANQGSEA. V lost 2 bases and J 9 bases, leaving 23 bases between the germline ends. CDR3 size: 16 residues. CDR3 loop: CSVERPPVGGAGIQYF. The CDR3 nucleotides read TGCAGCGTTGAAAGGCCCCCAGTTGGGGGGGCCGGCATTCAGTACTTC.